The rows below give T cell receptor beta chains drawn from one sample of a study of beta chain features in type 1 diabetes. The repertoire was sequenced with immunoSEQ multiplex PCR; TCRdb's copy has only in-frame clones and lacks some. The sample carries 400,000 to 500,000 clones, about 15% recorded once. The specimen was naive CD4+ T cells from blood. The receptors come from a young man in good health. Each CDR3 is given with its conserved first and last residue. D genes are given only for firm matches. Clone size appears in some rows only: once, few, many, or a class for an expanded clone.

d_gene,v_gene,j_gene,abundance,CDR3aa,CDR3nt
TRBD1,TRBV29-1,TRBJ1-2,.,CSARDRANYGYTF,TGCAGCGCCCGGGACAGAGCTAACTATGGCTACACCTTC
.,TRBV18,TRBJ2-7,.,CASSPPRGQGGTYEQYF,TGTGCCAGCTCACCACCCCGTGGGCAGGGGGGTACCTACGAGCAGTACTTC
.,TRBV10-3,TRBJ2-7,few,CAISGASPNSYEQYF,TGTGCCATCAGTGGGGCCAGCCCTAACTCCTACGAGCAGTACTTC
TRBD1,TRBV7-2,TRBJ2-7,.,CASMPGQAIEQYF,TGTGCCAGCATGCCGGGACAGGCGATCGAGCAGTACTTC
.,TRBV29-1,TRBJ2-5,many,CSVGQETQYF,TGCAGCGTTGGCCAAGAGACCCAGTACTTC
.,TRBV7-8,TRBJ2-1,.,CASSSRWLGNEQFF,TGTGCCAGCAGCTCTAGATGGCTAGGCAATGAGCAGTTCTTC
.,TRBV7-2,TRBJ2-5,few,CASRVDSTIETQYF,TGTGCCAGCAGGGTGGACAGTACTATAGAGACCCAGTACTTC
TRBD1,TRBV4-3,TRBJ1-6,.,CASSQVLAWGQGRSPLHF,TGCGCCAGCAGCCAAGTTCTTGCGTGGGGACAGGGACGTTCACCCCTCCACTTT
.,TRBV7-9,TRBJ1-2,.,CASAQRDGYTF,TGTGCCAGCGCCCAACGGGATGGCTACACCTTC
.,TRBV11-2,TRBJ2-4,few,CASSLDSWIQYF,TGTGCCAGCAGCTTGGATAGCTGGATTCAGTACTTC
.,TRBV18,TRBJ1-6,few,CASSSTFTPGSGSPLHF,TGTGCCAGCTCATCCACGTTCACTCCAGGGAGTGGATCACCCCTCCACTTT
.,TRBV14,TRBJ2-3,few,CASSQVGRTDTQYF,TGTGCCAGCAGCCAGGTGGGGCGAACAGATACGCAGTATTTT
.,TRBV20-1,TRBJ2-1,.,CSAIAYNEQFF,TGCAGTGCTATAGCCTACAATGAGCAGTTCTTC
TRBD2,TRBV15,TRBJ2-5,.,CATAPGGRAEETQYF,TGTGCCACCGCTCCCGGAGGGAGGGCGGAAGAGACCCAGTACTTC
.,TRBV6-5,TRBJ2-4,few,CASSPQATKNIQYF,TGTGCCAGCAGTCCTCAGGCTACCAAAAACATTCAGTACTTC
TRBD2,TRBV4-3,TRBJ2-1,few,CASSQGGRTEQFF,TGCGCCAGCAGCCAAGGCGGGAGGACGGAGCAGTTCTTC
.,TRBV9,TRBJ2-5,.,CASSVEAQETQYF,TGTGCCAGCAGCGTAGAAGCCCAAGAGACCCAGTACTTC
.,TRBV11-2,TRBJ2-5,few,CASAGGAAQETQYF,TGTGCCAGCGCTGGGGGGGCCGCACAAGAGACCCAGTACTTC
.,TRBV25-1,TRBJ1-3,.,CASSEGSGPGNTIYF,TGTGCCAGCAGTGAAGGCTCGGGGCCGGGAAACACCATATATTTT
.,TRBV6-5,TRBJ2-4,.,CASSFPGVQAKNIQYF,TGTGCCAGCAGTTTCCCCGGGGTTCAAGCCAAAAACATTCAGTACTTC
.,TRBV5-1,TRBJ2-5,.,CASSLNSGLPTETQYF,TGCGCCAGCAGCTTGAACTCGGGACTCCCAACGGAGACCCAGTACTTC
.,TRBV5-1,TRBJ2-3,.,CASSLAGLSTDTQYF,TGCGCCAGCAGCTTGGCCGGGCTGAGCACAGATACGCAGTATTTT
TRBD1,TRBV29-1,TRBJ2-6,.,CSVGGRAPGQGDWSGANVLTF,TGCAGCGTTGGCGGTCGGGCCCCGGGACAGGGGGATTGGTCTGGGGCCAACGTCCTGACTTTC
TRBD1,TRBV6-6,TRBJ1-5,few,CASSRQGVGSNQPQHF,TGTGCCAGCAGTCGTCAGGGGGTCGGGAGCAATCAGCCCCAGCATTTT
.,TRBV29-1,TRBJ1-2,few,CSVAGHQGTYGYTF,TGCAGCGTTGCGGGACACCAAGGAACATATGGCTACACCTTC
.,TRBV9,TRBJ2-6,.,CASSDPLSGANVLTF,TGTGCCAGCAGCGACCCCCTCTCTGGGGCCAACGTCCTGACTTTC
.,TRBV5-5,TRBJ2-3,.,CASSLVASTDTQYF,TGTGCCAGCAGCTTGGTGGCCAGCACAGATACGCAGTATTTT
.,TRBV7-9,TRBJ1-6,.,CASSAGLGNSPLHF,TGTGCCAGCAGCGCGGGGCTTGGCAATTCACCCCTCCACTTT
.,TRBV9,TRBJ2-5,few,CASSPTVKETQYF,TGTGCCAGCAGCCCCACAGTGAAAGAGACCCAGTACTTC